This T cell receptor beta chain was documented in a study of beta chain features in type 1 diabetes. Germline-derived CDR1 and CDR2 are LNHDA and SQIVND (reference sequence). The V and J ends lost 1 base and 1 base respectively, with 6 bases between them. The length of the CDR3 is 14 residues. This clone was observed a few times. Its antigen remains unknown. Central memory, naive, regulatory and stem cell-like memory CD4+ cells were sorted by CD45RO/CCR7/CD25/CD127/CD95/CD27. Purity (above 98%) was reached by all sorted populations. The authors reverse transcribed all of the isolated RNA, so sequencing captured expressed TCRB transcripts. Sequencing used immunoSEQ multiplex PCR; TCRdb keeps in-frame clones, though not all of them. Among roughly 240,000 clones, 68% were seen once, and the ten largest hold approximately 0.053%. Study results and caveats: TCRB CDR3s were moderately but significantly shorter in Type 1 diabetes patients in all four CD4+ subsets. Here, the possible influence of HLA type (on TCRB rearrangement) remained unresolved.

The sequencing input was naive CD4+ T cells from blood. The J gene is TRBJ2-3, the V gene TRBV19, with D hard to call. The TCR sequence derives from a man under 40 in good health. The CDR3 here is CASSIAGGTDTQYF. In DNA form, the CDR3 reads TGTGCCAGTAGTATAGCTGGAGGCACAGATACGCAGTATTTT.